The text below deals with one TCR beta chain. This clonotype occurred a few times. Its antigen specificity is not known. Base qualities are not provided; no much larger clone lies one nucleotide away. CDR1 and CDR2 were assigned from the germline V gene as SGHDN and FVKESK. Taken from cysteine to phenylalanine, the CDR3 has 14 residues. Here the CDR3 DNA is all that survives: 42 bases in frame from base 1. V is cut by 0 bases and J by 5 bases, and the space between the germline ends is 7 bases. Receptor amplification or capture employed 5' RACE. The instrument given in TCRdb is Illumina HiSeq 2500. The second PCR ran for about 7 to 11 cycles and used a J-beta primer mix along with a sample-barcoded 5' primer. A unique molecular identifier was introduced onto each TCR beta cDNA molecule by a template-switch 5' adaptor carrying 12 random nucleotides. Each sample yielded at least 2.5 million CDR3-containing paired-end reads. All of the RNA was converted into first-strand cDNA using the Mint cDNA synthesis kit, with a TRBC-specific oligonucleotide serving as the primer. Following uracil-DNA glycosylase treatment, all cDNA underwent a first 18-cycle PCR with the universal primers M1SS and BC2_uni_R. The study's processing was this. For normalization, 1 million high-quality reads, each with a distinct molecular identifier, were randomly selected from each sample. Instead of being binned into consensus sequences, reads with shared molecular identifiers were discarded. MiTCR, set to a Q25 quality threshold and the strictest error-elimination algorithm, was used for CDR3 identification, clonotype clustering and error correction. Lower-bound total TCR beta diversity was estimated with a nonparametric unseen species model using Euler transformation. TCRdb reran the public reads through fastp at Q25 and MiXCR, keeping productive beta chains. Entries that share a CDR3 protein sequence are merged under the most common genes and DNA. The V and J calls and clone size come from TCRdb's table, not from the authors' own analysis. The sample data list 700,000 to 850,000 distinct CDR3 sequences, and about 36% of these were observed just once. The ten largest clonotypes hold 10% to 15% of the sample.

The approximately 40 donors, aged about 6 to 95 years, were systemically healthy Caucasian individuals from Russia. Ten milliliters of peripheral blood were drawn from each donor into EDTA-treated Vacutainer tubes. Ficoll-Paque density-gradient centrifugation was used to isolate PBMCs, with at least 7 million obtained per sample. Trizol reagent was used to extract total RNA from PBMCs, with at least 5.5 micrograms per sample. The percentages of naive CD45RAhigh/CD27high T cells were determined by flow cytometry on a PBMC aliquot from every donor. This specimen comes from a study of blood T cells in healthy people across ages (dated by TCRdb to between 2014 and 2017). About the full investigation: Template switching captured roughly one uniquely barcoded TCR beta cDNA molecule per two T cells in model experiments. Two additional independent replicas of 1 million unique cDNA reads from the same blood draw were analyzed for two donors (one aged 18 to 30 and one aged 80 or older). To avoid experimental bias, donors of different ages were randomly spread across the sequencing lanes. The donors were split into four age groups: young (average around 16 years), middle-aged (more than 35), aged (62) and long-lived (roughly 77). The study measured age-related changes in TCR beta repertoire diversity using deep sequencing normalized with unique cDNA molecular identifiers. Results the study describes overall, beyond this receptor: Observed TCR beta diversity per million T cells fell roughly linearly with age, and a significant reduction was already apparent by age around 44. Bulk unsorted PBMC profiling prevented conclusive comparison of naive and antigen-experienced compartments. Compared with the aged group, more naive CD4+ T cells, fewer expanded clones and increased TCR diversity were shown by the long-lived group, suggesting age selection. Because the CMV infection status of the donors was unknown, age-related changes in expanded clonotypes may potentially have been confounded. A strong correlation was found between observed TCR beta diversity and the percentage of naive T cells measured by flow cytometry. Estimates of total diversity from one million sequenced T cells were regarded as lower bounds and underestimates.

The sequenced sample was blood. The rearrangement joined TRBV14 to TRBJ2-2; the D gene cannot be named for sure. The clonotype comes from a man aged 18 to 29 in good health. The CDR3 protein sequence reads: CASSQDTGTGELFF. In nucleotide form, the sequence is TGTGCCAGCAGCCAAGATACGGGTACCGGGGAGCTGTTTTTT.